Listed here is a single T cell receptor (beta chain). The sample holds other DNA sequences that translate to the same CDR3. The germline V gene encodes CDR1 GTSNPN and CDR2 SVGIG (reference sequence). CDR3 length: 13 residues. After removal of 3 bases from V and 4 bases from J, the junction contained 4 bases not matched to a gene. Sequenced by immunoSEQ multiplex PCR; TCRdb stores in-frame clones only, minus some. The sample yields about 230,000 clones, 80% to 90% seen once. This sample stems from a study of blood T cell repertoires in COVID-19. Study overall: COVID-19 samples from acute and convalescent phases originated in the United States, Italy and Spain. The analysed material was cDNA or gDNA that came from T cells, B-cell-depleted T cells, or PBMCs.

Enrollment of patients from Seattle took place during active infection, with longitudinal follow-up. The chain uses TRBV30 and TRBJ2-7, with 9 bases that match TRBD1. Specimen: peripheral blood. This TCR was recovered from a woman older than 75 with COVID-19, enrolled during active disease. Written as DNA, the CDR3 is TGTGCCTGGAGGGGACAGGGATCGTACGAGCAGTACTTC. It translates to CAWRGQGSYEQYF.